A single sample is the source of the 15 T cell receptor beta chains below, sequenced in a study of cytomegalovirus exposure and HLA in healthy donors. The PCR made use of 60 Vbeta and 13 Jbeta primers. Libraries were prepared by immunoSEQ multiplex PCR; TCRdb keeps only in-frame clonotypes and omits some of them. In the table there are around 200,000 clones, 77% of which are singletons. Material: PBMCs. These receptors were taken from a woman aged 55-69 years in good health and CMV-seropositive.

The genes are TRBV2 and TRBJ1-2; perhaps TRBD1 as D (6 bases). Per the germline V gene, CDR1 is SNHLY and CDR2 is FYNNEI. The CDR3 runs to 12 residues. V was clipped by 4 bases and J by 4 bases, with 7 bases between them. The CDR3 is CASSGGPYGYTF. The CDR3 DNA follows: TGTGCCAGCAGTGGGGGGCCCTATGGCTACACCTTC.

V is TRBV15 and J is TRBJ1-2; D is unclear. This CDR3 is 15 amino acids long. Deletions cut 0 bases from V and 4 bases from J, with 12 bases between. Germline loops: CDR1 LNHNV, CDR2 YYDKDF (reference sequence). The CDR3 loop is CATSRDLAVSYGYTF. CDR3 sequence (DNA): TGTGCCACCAGCAGAGATCTGGCGGTGAGCTATGGCTACACCTTC.

The CDR3 sequence is CASSLEHNYGYTF. The CDR3 DNA reads TGCGCCAGCAGCTTGGAACACAACTATGGCTACACCTTC. This chain links TRBV5-1 with TRBJ1-2; no reliable D call. CDR1 and CDR2 from the germline V gene are SGHRS and YFSETQ. CDR3 length: 13 amino acids. The V gene lost 0 bases and the J gene lost 2 bases, with 5 bases spanning the gap.

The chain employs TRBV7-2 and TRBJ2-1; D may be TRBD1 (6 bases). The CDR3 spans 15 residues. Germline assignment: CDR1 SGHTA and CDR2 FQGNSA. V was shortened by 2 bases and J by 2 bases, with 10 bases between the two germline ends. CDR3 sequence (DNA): TGTGCCAGCAGCTTATCGCAGGGGACCTACAATGAGCAGTTCTTC. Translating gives CASSLSQGTYNEQFF.

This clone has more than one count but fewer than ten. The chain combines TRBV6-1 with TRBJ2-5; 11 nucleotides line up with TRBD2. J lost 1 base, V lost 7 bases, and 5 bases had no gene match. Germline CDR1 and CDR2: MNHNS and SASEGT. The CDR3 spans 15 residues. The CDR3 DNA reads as TGTGCCAGCAATTCGGGACTAGCGGTCCAAGAGACCCAGTACTTC. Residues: CASNSGLAVQETQYF.

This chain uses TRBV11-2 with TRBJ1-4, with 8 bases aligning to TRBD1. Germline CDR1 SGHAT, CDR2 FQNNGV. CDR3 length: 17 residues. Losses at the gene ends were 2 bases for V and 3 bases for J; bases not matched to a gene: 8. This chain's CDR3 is CASSLRLQGAANEKLFF. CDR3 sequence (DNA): TGTGCCAGCAGCTTAAGGTTGCAGGGGGCAGCTAATGAAAAACTGTTTTTT. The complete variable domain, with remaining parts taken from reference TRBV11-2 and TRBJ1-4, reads EAGVAQSPRYKIIEKRQSVAFWCNPISGHATLYWYQQILGQGPKLLIQFQNNGVVDDSQLPKDRFSAERLKGVDSTLKIQPAKLEDSAVYLCASSLRLQGAANEKLFFGSGTQLSVL.

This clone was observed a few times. Here the CDR3 DNA reads TGCGCCAGCAGCTTGACAAGATCCTATGGCTACACCTTC. As protein: CASSLTRSYGYTF. The chain combines TRBV5-1 with TRBJ1-2; D is ambiguous. CDR3 length: 13 residues. The V end was cut by 1 base, the J end by 4 bases, with 8 bases between. CDR1 is SGHRS and CDR2 is YFSETQ in the germline V gene.

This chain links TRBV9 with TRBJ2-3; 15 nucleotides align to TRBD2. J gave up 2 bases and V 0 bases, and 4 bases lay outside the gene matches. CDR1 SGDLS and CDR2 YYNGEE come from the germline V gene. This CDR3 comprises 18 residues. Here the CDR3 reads CASSVGGLAGGITDTQYF. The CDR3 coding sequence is TGTGCCAGCAGCGTAGGGGGACTAGCGGGAGGTATCACAGATACGCAGTATTTT.

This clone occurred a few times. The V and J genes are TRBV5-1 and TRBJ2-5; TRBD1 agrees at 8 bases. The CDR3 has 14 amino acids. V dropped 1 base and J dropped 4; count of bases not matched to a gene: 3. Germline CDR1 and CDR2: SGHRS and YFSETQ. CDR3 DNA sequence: TGCGCCAGCAGCTTGCCAGGGGGCCCAGAGACCCAGTACTTC. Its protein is CASSLPGGPETQYF.

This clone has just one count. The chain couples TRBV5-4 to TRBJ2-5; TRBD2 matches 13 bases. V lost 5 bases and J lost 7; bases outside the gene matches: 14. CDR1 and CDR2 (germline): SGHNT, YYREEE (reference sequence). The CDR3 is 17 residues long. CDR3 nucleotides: TGTGCCAGCAGATTCGGGGCCGGGACTAGCGGGGCTGGGACCCAGTACTTC. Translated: CASRFGAGTSGAGTQYF.

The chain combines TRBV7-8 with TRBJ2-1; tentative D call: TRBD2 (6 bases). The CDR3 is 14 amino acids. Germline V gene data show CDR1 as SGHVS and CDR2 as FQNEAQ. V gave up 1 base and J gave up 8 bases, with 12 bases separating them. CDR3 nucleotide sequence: TGTGCCAGCAGCTTAGAGGCGGGGCTCGATGAGCAGTTCTTC. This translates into CASSLEAGLDEQFF.

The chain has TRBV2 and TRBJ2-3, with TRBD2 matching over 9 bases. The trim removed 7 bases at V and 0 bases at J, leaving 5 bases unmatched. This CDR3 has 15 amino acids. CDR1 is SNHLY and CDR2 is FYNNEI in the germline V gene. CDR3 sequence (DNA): TGTGCCAGCAAACTAACTAGCGGGAGCACAGATACGCAGTATTTT. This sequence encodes CASKLTSGSTDTQYF.

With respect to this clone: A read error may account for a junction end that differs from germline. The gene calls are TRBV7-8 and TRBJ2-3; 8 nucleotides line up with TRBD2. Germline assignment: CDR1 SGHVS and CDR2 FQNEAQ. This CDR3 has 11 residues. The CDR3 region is CASSSGTSSGF. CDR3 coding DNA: TGTGCCAGCAGCTCTGGGACTAGTTCGGGTTTT.

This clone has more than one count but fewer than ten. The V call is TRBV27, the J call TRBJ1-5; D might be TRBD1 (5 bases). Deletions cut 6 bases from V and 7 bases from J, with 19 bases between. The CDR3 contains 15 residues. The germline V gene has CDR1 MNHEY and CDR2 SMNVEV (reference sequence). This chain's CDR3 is CASSTSRGSGQPQHF. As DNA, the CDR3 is TGTGCCAGCAGCACCTCACGGGGGTCGGGGCAGCCCCAGCATTTT.

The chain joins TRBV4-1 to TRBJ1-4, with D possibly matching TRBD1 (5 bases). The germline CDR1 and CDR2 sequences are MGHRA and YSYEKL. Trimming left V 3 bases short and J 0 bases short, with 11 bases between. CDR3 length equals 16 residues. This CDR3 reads CASSQGTVATNEKLFF. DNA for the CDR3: TGCGCCAGCAGCCAGGGGACTGTTGCAACTAATGAAAAACTGTTTTTT.